The TCR beta chain described here comes from a study of metastatic and nonmetastatic thyroid tumors (dated by TCRdb to about 2020). With respect to the entire study: For patients with malignant and with benign thyroid disease, the researchers compared repertoires between peripheral blood samples and tumor or nodule tissue samples. What the study reported, not specific to this receptor: In both blood and tumor samples, malignant tumors were reported to have significantly higher TCR beta diversity than benign nodules.

The CDR3, from cysteine to phenylalanine, totals 14 residues. Only CDR3 DNA is held: 42 bases, read in frame from base 1. Relative to germline, V is missing 6 bases and J is missing 5 bases, with 8 bases of the junction outside any gene match. CDR1 is given as MNHNS and CDR2 as SASEGT, both from the germline V gene. No treatment had been received by any patient before thyroid surgery. Using T-cell receptor beta sequencing, the researchers looked back retrospectively at clinical samples from patients, gathered between the early 2010s and the late 2010s. The library was built by means of PCR. These reads were obtained on an Illumina HiSeq 4000. High-throughput sequencing was used to profile the TCR beta-chain CDR3 region of each patient. In the original analysis: Drawing on CDR3 differences between clinicopathological groups, the researchers built a classifier meant to tell apart patients with distant-metastatic papillary thyroid cancer. The Shannon index was used to assess repertoire diversity, and the Morisita-Horn index was used to assess tumor-blood repertoire similarity. In TCRdb, the public reads were trimmed at Q25 with fastp and aligned with MiXCR, with productive beta chains retained. These V and J calls rely on TCRdb rather than the paper's analysis. Within this sample are approximately 4,000 clones, with roughly 35% of them counted one time only. Of the sample, more than 35% falls within the top ten clones.

In its sample, this clone was seen a few times. What this receptor recognizes is not known. The sample holds no much larger clone one base away, and base qualities are not on file. The source of this sequence is a male donor with papillary thyroid cancer or a benign thyroid nodule (not recorded which). Some clones in this sample may be carry-over from other donors' samples. The rearrangement joined TRBV6-1 to TRBJ1-1, with 8 bases in between that match TRBD1. Sequencing input: tumor tissue. In nucleotide form, the sequence is TGTGCCAGCAGGACCTCCAGACAGGGGACTGAAGCTTTCTTT. It is translated as CASRTSRQGTEAFF.